This T cell receptor (beta chain) comes out of a study of blood T cell repertoires in COVID-19. Clones were read by immunoSEQ multiplex PCR, and TCRdb kept only the in-frame ones, dropping some. The sample carries over 150,000 clones, about 81% recorded once. CDR3 length: 13 residues. Trimming stripped 6 bases from V and 8 bases from J, with 16 bases between. The germline gives CDR1 MRHNA, CDR2 SNTAGT. The clonotype comes from a man between 45 and 60 years old who had recovered from COVID-19. The V gene is TRBV6-4, the J gene TRBJ1-2; TRBD1 is a possible D gene (6 bases). Sequencing used PBMCs or T cells enriched from blood (not recorded which). CDR3 residues: CASRADSIGGYTF. The CDR3 DNA reads TGTGCCAGCAGAGCGGACAGCATAGGAGGCTACACCTTC.